Included here is one T cell receptor (beta chain) sequence, with context. The record originates from a study of CD8 T cells in Susac syndrome. RNA was extracted with the RNeasy kit, and a quantity of about 0.45 to 1 ug was reverse transcribed using random hexamers. TCRdb itself ran the immunoSEQ multiplex PCR reads through MiXCR, one entry per CDR3 protein. The sample lists 100,000 to 150,000 distinct CDR3 sequences; around 85% were seen once. The CDR3 runs to 15 residues. CDR1 is MDHEN and CDR2 is SYDVKM in the germline V gene. Deletions cut 4 bases from V and 9 bases from J, with 16 bases between. The TCR comes from a human donor with multiple sclerosis. The specimen sequenced was CD8+ T cells from PBMCs. The gene calls are TRBV28 and TRBJ1-6; no definite D call. CDR3 sequence: CASSWGFTNTSPLHF. The CDR3, as DNA: TGTGCCAGCAGTTGGGGATTTACTAATACTTCACCCCTCCACTTT.